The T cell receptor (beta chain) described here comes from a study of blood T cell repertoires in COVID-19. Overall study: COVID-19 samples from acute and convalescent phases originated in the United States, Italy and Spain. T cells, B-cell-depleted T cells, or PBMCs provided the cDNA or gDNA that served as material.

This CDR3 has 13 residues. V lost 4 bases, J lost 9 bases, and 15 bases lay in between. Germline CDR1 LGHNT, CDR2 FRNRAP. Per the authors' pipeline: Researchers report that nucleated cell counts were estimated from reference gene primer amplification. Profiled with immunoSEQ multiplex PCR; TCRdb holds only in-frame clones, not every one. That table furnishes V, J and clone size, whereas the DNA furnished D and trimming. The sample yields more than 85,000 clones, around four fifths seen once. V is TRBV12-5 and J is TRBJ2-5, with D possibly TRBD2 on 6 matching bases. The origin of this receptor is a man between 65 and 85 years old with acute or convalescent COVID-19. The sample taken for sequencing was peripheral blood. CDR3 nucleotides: TGTGCTAGTGGTTCGGACGGGACTCCGGCCCAGTACTTC. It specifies CASGSDGTPAQYF.